The clone carrying this TCR beta chain was observed a few times. Its target is not known. Constant-segment primers served in 5'RACE that generated TCR alpha and TCR beta cDNA libraries bearing sample barcodes and UMIs. TCRdb re-derived calls from the 5' RACE reads in MiXCR, one entry per CDR3 protein. In the table there are under 300,000 distinct CDR3 sequences, around 15% of which are singletons. Germline V gives CDR1 ENHRY, CDR2 SYGVKD. The CDR3 spans 14 residues. The ends lost 4 bases at V and 4 bases at J; junction bases unmatched: 4. The sample is drawn from a study of T-cell memory formation after mild COVID-19. At the level of the study: TCR clusters were mostly donor specific.

Overall study findings and caveats: Clones contracting over day 15 to 85 were CD4/CD8 balanced, with later expanders leaning CD4+.

The J gene is TRBJ2-5, the V gene TRBV10-3; 9 bases agree with TRBD2. The sample taken for sequencing was PBMCs or a T cell subset sorted from them (not recorded which). The clonotype comes from a man aged 18 to 29 who had mild COVID-19 (a few samples of this study predate the infection). Cell type and time point are not known. CDR3 DNA: TGTGCCATCAGTGGCCAAGCGGGGGGAGAGACCCAGTACTTC. Amino acid sequence: CAISGQAGGETQYF.